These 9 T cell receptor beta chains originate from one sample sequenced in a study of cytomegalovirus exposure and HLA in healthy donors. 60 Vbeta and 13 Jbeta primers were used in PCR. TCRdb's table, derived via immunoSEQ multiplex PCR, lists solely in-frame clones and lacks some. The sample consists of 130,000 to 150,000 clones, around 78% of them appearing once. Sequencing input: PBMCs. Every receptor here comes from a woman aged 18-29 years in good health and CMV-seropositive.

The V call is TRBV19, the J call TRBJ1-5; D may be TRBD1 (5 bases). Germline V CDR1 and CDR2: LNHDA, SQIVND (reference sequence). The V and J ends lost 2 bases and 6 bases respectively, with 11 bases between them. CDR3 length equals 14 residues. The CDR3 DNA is TGTGCCAGTAGTATAAAGGGAAGGGGTCAGCCCCAGCATTTT. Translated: CASSIKGRGQPQHF.

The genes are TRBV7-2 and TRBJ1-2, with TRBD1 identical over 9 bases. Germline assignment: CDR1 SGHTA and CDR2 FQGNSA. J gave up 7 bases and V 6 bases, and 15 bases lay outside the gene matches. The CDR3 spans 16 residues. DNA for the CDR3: TGTGCCAGCAGGTGGGGTGGGGGACAGGGAGCTGGTGGCTACACCTTC. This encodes CASRWGGGQGAGGYTF.

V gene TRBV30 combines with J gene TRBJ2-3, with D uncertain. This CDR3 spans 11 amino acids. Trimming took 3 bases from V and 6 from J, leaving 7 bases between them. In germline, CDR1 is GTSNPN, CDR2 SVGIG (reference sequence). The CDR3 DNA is TGTGCCTGGAGCCGACTGGATACGCAGTATTTT. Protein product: CAWSRLDTQYF.

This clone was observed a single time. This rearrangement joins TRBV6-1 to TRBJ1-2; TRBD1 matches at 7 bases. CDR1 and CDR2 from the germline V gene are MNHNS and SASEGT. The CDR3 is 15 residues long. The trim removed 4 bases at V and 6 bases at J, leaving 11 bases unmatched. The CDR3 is CASSALRQGTDGYTF. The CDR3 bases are TGTGCCAGCAGTGCTCTCCGACAGGGAACTGATGGCTACACCTTC.

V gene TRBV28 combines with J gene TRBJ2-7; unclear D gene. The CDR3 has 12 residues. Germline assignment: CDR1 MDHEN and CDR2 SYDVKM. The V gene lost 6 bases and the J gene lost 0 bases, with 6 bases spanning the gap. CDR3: CASSLSSYEQYF. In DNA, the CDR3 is TGTGCCAGCAGCCTAAGCTCCTACGAGCAGTACTTC.

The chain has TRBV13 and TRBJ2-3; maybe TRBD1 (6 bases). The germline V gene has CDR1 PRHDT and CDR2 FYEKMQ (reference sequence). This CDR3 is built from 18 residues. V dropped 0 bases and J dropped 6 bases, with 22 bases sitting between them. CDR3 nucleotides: TGTGCCAGCAGCTTAGGCCTCCAGGGAAGGGGGATTCCGGATACGCAGTATTTT. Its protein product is CASSLGLQGRGIPDTQYF.

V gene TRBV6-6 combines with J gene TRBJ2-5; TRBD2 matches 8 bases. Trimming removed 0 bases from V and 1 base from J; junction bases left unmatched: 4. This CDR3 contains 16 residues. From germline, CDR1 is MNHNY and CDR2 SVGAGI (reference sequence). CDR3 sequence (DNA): TGTGCCAGCAGTTACTCGCGGGGGGCTTCCCAAGAGACCCAGTACTTC. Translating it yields CASSYSRGASQETQYF.

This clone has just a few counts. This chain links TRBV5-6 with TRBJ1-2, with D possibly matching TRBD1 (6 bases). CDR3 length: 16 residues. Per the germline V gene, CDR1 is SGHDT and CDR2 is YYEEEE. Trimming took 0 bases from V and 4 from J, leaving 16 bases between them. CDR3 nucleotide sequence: TGTGCCAGCAGCTTGGGACCCCATGTAGGGGGCTATGGCTACACCTTC. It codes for CASSLGPHVGGYGYTF.

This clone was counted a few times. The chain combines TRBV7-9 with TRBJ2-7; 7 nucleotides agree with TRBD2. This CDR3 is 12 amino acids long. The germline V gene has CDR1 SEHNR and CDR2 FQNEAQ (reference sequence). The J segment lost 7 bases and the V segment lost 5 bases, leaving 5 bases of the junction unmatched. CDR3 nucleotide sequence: TGTGCCAGCAGCCCCCCTAGCGGAGAGCAGTACTTC. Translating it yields CASSPPSGEQYF.